Sequencing of this TCR beta chain was carried out in a study of cytomegalovirus exposure and HLA in healthy donors. CDR1 and CDR2 from the germline V gene are MNHNS and SASEGT. With 8 bases clipped from V and 4 bases from J, the junction kept 8 bases outside the gene matches. The CDR3 spans 14 residues. The repertoire was sequenced with immunoSEQ multiplex PCR; TCRdb's copy has only in-frame clones and lacks some. The sample comprises about 340,000 clones, 80% to 90% of which are singletons, and roughly 0.8% rests with the top ten. The chain carries TRBV6-1 and TRBJ1-2; 9 nucleotides match TRBD1. Sequenced material: PBMCs. The TCR was taken from a woman between 18 and 30 years old in good health and CMV-seronegative. CDR3 in amino acids: CASGRQGEIYGYTF. CDR3 DNA: TGTGCCAGCGGCCGACAGGGGGAGATCTATGGCTACACCTTC.